A single sample gave rise to the 10 T cell receptor beta chains below, sequenced in a study of neurological immune-mediated disorders. One entry per CDR3 protein results from TCRdb running MiXCR on the 5' RACE reads. This repertoire shows 45,000 to 65,000 distinct CDR3 sequences, around 3.5% found once; its top ten account for about 6%. The material sequenced was PBMCs. The receptors come from a man between 35 and 55 years old with multiple sclerosis.

This clonotype was recorded many times. V is TRBV4-1 and J is TRBJ2-3; a weak D match, TRBD1 (7 bases). This CDR3 spans 19 amino acids. The V end lost 4 bases, the J end lost 5 bases, and 28 bases lay between the germline ends. CDR1 and CDR2 (germline): MGHRA, YSYEKL. Here the CDR3 reads CASSPGLWRRDRGIDTQYF. CDR3 coding DNA: TGCGCCAGCAGCCCAGGCTTATGGCGGCGGGACAGAGGGATAGATACGCAGTATTTT.

This clonotype was counted at least ten times. The chain is built from TRBV7-3 and TRBJ2-3; 10 bases fit TRBD2. The CDR3 contains 15 residues. Trimming at V came to 2 bases and at J to 3 bases, leaving 2 bases not matched to a gene. Germline CDR1 reads SGHTA; CDR2 reads FQGTGA. DNA of the CDR3: TGTGCCAGCAGCTTACTAGCGGGGGAGACAGATACGCAGTATTTT. The encoded protein is CASSLLAGETDTQYF.

This clonotype came up many times. The J gene is TRBJ2-7, the V gene TRBV7-6; 10 positions match TRBD1. CDR1 SGHVS and CDR2 FNYEAQ come from the germline V gene. This CDR3 comprises 15 residues. The junction had 10 bases not matched to a gene; V was cut back by 5 bases and J by 6 bases. CDR3 DNA: TGTGCCAGCAGCCCCGGGACAGGGGCTCTTGGCGAGCAGTACTTC. This sequence encodes CASSPGTGALGEQYF.

This clonotype was detected ten times or more. This chain connects TRBV7-9 to TRBJ1-4; 9 bases agree with TRBD1. The V and J ends lost 5 bases and 7 bases, in that order; junction bases with no gene match: 8. CDR1 is SEHNR and CDR2 is FQNEAQ in the germline V gene (reference sequence). CDR3 length equals 15 residues. CDR3 coding DNA: TGTGCCAGCAGCAGACAGGGGGGAATGGGTGAAAAACTGTTTTTT. Translating it yields CASSRQGGMGEKLFF.

Many counts were recorded for this clonotype. The rearrangement links TRBV20-1 to TRBJ2-1; TRBD2 matches at 8 bases. The CDR3 is made up of 14 amino acids. V was clipped by 6 bases and J by 5 bases; unmatched bases: 9. Germline V gene data show CDR1 as DFQATT and CDR2 as SNEGSKA (reference sequence). The CDR3: CSAPWDSGDNEQFF. The CDR3 DNA reads as TGCAGTGCCCCCTGGGATAGCGGGGACAATGAGCAGTTCTTC.

Worth noting for this clonotype: Sequence at one end of the junction differs from germline and may be a read error. The genes are TRBV9 and TRBJ1-6; weak D call: TRBD1 (5 bases). Per germline, CDR1 SGDLS and CDR2 YYNGEE. This CDR3 has 17 amino acids. The chain's CDR3 is CASSVKPGLSRNSPLNF. DNA for the CDR3: TGTGCCAGCAGCGTAAAGCCAGGGCTCTCAAGAAATTCACCCCTCAACTTT.

This clonotype was detected many times. The chain joins TRBV20-1 to TRBJ2-6; D remains unclear. Germline-derived CDR1 and CDR2 are DFQATT and SNEGSKA (reference sequence). The CDR3 runs 15 residues. V was trimmed by 2 bases and J by 0 bases, leaving 8 bases between them. CDR3 protein: CSARPVSSGANVLTF. The CDR3 coding sequence is TGCAGTGCTAGACCAGTTAGCTCTGGGGCCAACGTCCTGACTTTC.

This clonotype was counted ten times or more. The V call is TRBV7-9, the J call TRBJ2-4, with 9 bases identical to TRBD1. J gave up 6 bases and V 3 bases, and 12 bases lay outside the gene matches. The CDR3 has 17 amino acids. Per the germline V gene, CDR1 is SEHNR and CDR2 is FQNEAQ (reference sequence). CDR3 in amino acids: CASSFPGQGREGNIQYF. The CDR3 DNA reads as TGTGCCAGCAGCTTTCCGGGACAGGGACGTGAAGGAAACATTCAGTACTTC. The variable domain in full, with the rest retrieved from reference TRBV7-9 and TRBJ2-4, is DTGVSQNPRHKITKRGQNVTFRCDPISEHNRLYWYRQTLGQGPEFLTYFQNEAQLEKSRLLSDRFSAERPKGSFSTLEIQRTEQGDSAMYLCASSFPGQGREGNIQYFGAGTRLSVL.

This clonotype was observed at least ten times. The J gene is TRBJ2-7, the V gene TRBV21-1; the tabulated D call, TRBD1, remains unverified against the DNA. TRBV21-1 is described as a pseudogene. This CDR3 is 13 amino acids long. The CDR3 region has the DNA TGTGCCAGCAGCAAACCAGGGTCCTACGAGCAGTACTTC. The encoded protein is CASSKPGSYEQYF.

With regard to this clonotype: One junction end does not reproduce the germline sequence, and a read error may be involved. V usage is TRBV5-6 and J usage is TRBJ1-5; no clear D. The CDR3 has 16 residues. The germline gives CDR1 SGHDT, CDR2 YYEEEE. The CDR3 coding sequence is TGTGCCAGCAGCTTGGCCGGCTATTCGTCTAATCAGCCCCAGAATTTT. It encodes CASSLAGYSSNQPQNF. The full variable domain, its missing parts supplied by reference TRBV5-6 and TRBJ1-5, is DAGVTQSPTHLIKTRGQQVTLRCSPKSGHDTVSWYQQALGQGPQFIFQYYEEEERQRGNFPDRFSGHQFPNYSSELNVNALLLGDSALYLCASSLAGYSSNQPQNFGDGTRLSIL.